These 13 T cell receptor beta chains originate from one sample sequenced in a study of T-cell memory formation after mild COVID-19. TCRdb passed the 5' RACE reads through MiXCR, listing each CDR3 protein once. Among 130,000 to 150,000 distinct CDR3 sequences listed, 15% to 20% were seen once. Sequences were obtained from PBMCs or a T cell subset sorted from them (not recorded which). The receptors were sampled from an adult woman who had mild COVID-19 (a few samples of this study predate the infection). Cell type and time point are not known.

In its sample, this clonotype was seen a few times. The genes are TRBV12-3 or TRBV12-4 and TRBJ2-7; D might be TRBD2 (5 bases). V was shortened by 3 bases and J by 0 bases, with 9 bases between the two germline ends. The CDR3 contains 14 residues. The CDR3 protein is CASSLEAASYEQYF. In DNA form, the CDR3 reads TGTGCCAGCAGTTTGGAAGCGGCCTCCTACGAGCAGTACTTC.

Only a few counts were recorded for this clonotype. J is TRBJ2-7 and V is TRBV20-1; 8 bases are a match to TRBD1. The CDR3 is made up of 15 amino acids. The V and J ends lost 0 bases and 4 bases, in that order; junction bases with no gene match: 8. Per germline, CDR1 DFQATT and CDR2 SNEGSKA (reference sequence). The CDR3 sequence is CSARDPSGQGYEQYF. Written as DNA, the CDR3 is TGCAGTGCTAGAGATCCCTCCGGACAGGGATACGAGCAGTACTTC.

This sequence joins TRBV7-8 and TRBJ2-2; TRBD1 is a possible D gene (6 bases). V lost 5 bases and J lost 4, with 17 bases in between. The CDR3 has 16 residues. CDR1 and CDR2 (germline): SGHVS, FQNEAQ. The CDR3 here is CASSGTGLGPTGELFF. CDR3 in DNA: TGTGCCAGCAGCGGAACAGGGTTGGGACCCACCGGGGAGCTGTTTTTT. The variable domain in full, completed from reference TRBV7-8 and TRBJ2-2, reads GAGVSQSPRYKVAKRGQDVALRCDPISGHVSLFWYQQALGQGPEFLTYFQNEAQLDKSGLPSDRFFAERPEGSVSTLKIQRTQQEDSAVYLCASSGTGLGPTGELFFGEGSRLTVL.

The chain employs TRBV25-1 and TRBJ2-4; 9 nucleotides agree with TRBD1. CDR1 MGHDK and CDR2 SYGVNS come from the germline V gene. J was trimmed by 7 bases and V by 8 bases; bases with no gene match: 9. The CDR3 runs to 14 residues. The CDR3 sequence: CASESSQGANIQYF. The CDR3 DNA is TGTGCCAGCGAGAGCTCACAGGGGGCGAACATTCAGTACTTC.

The chain employs TRBV3-1 and TRBJ2-3; 7 bases are shared with TRBD1. The V segment lost 6 bases and the J segment 5 bases; nucleotides outside the gene matches: 11. There are 15 residues in the CDR3. From germline, CDR1 is LGHDT and CDR2 YNNKEL (reference sequence). CDR3 amino acids: CASRRTGTGGDTQYF. The CDR3 nucleotides are TGTGCCAGCAGAAGGACAGGAACCGGAGGAGATACGCAGTATTTT.

J is TRBJ1-2 and V is TRBV6-1, with TRBD1 identical over 7 bases. The trim removed 8 bases at V and 8 bases at J, leaving 11 bases unmatched. Germline V gene data show CDR1 as MNHNS and CDR2 as SASEGT. The CDR3 is 13 residues long. This CDR3 is CASWPQGEWGYTF. CDR3 nucleotide sequence: TGTGCCAGCTGGCCTCAGGGGGAATGGGGCTACACCTTC.

There are a few counts of this clonotype. The chain couples TRBV14 to TRBJ2-1, with 7 bases identical to TRBD1. CDR3 length: 14 residues. V lost 4 bases to trimming and J lost 9 bases; unmatched junction nucleotides: 9. Germline V CDR1 and CDR2: SGHDN, FVKESK. CDR3 sequence: CASSPRKQGIEQFF. CDR3 nucleotide sequence: TGTGCCAGCAGCCCTAGAAAACAGGGGATTGAGCAGTTCTTC.

CDR3 in amino acids: CASSLLVQDYGYTF. The CDR3 DNA reads as TGCGCCAGCAGCTTGTTGGTCCAGGACTATGGCTACACCTTC. V and J are TRBV5-1 and TRBJ1-2; D is uncertain. This CDR3 is built from 14 residues. V shed 1 base and J shed 3 bases, with 10 bases lying between them. Germline CDR1 and CDR2: SGHRS and YFSETQ.

CDR3 in DNA: TGTGCCAGCAAGTTTTCGGACTATATGTACGAGCAGTACTTC. This gives the protein CASKFSDYMYEQYF. The chain has TRBV6-2 or TRBV6-3 and TRBJ2-7, with D perhaps TRBD2 (6 bases). The CDR3 covers 14 residues. The germline V gene encodes CDR1 MNHEY and CDR2 SVGEGT. Deletions cut 7 bases from V and 4 bases from J, with 17 bases between.

This clonotype turned up a few times. The gene calls are TRBV5-1 and TRBJ2-5; D is perhaps TRBD1 (6 bases). V shed 4 bases and J shed 2 bases, with 24 bases lying between them. The CDR3 length is 18 residues. Germline V gene data show CDR1 as SGHRS and CDR2 as YFSETQ. The CDR3 here is CASSPAVLGTLSQETQYF. CDR3 DNA: TGCGCCAGCAGCCCTGCTGTTTTAGGGACACTATCGCAAGAGACCCAGTACTTC.

The chain recombines TRBV5-1 with TRBJ2-3; 8 bases map to TRBD2. CDR1 SGHRS and CDR2 YFSETQ come from the germline V gene. CDR3 size: 15 residues. V was pared by 4 bases and J by 3 bases, with 7 bases of the junction left unmatched. CDR3 in DNA: TGCGCCAGCAGCACCTTCGGGAGGGGGACAGATACGCAGTATTTT. This translates into CASSTFGRGTDTQYF.

V and J are TRBV7-8 and TRBJ2-1, with TRBD2 matching 7 bases. V gave up 6 bases and J gave up 2 bases; unmatched junction bases: 4. The CDR3 loop spans 14 amino acids. Germline CDR1 is SGHVS and CDR2 is FQNEAQ. The CDR3 DNA follows: TGTGCCAGCAGTCGGCGGGAGACCTACAATGAGCAGTTCTTC. Residues: CASSRRETYNEQFF.

The J gene is TRBJ2-3, the V gene TRBV5-1; TRBD1 or TRBD2 may be the D gene (5 bases each). Between the trimmed V and J ends, which lost 4 bases and 1 base, there was a span of 13 bases. The germline CDR1 and CDR2 sequences are SGHRS and YFSETQ. This CDR3 contains 15 residues. In DNA form, the CDR3 reads TGCGCCAGCAGCGCCGGGACCCTAGGCACAGATACGCAGTATTTT. Translated, it gives CASSAGTLGTDTQYF.